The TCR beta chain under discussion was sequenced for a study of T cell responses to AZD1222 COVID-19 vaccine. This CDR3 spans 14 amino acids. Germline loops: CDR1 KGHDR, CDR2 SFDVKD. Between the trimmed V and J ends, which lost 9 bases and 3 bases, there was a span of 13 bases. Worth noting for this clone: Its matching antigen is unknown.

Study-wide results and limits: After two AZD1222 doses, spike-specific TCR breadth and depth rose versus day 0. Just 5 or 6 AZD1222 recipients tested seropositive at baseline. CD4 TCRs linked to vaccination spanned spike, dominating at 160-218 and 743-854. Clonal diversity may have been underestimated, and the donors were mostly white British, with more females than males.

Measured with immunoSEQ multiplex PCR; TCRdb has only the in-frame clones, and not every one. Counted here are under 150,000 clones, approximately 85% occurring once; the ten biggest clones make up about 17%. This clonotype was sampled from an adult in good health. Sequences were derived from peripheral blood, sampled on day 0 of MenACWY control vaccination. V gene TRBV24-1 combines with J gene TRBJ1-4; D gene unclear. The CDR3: CATGRGGPNEKLFF. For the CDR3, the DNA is TGTGCCACCGGCCGAGGCGGTCCTAATGAAAAACTGTTTTTT.